This T cell receptor (beta chain) came from a study of cytomegalovirus exposure and HLA in healthy donors. The V gene end was trimmed by 3 bases and the J gene end by 10 bases; junction bases not matched to a gene: 8. CDR1 is SGHVS and CDR2 is FQNEAQ in the germline V gene. CDR3 length: 14 amino acids. The PCR contained 60 Vbeta and 13 Jbeta primers. Libraries were prepared by immunoSEQ multiplex PCR; TCRdb keeps only in-frame clonotypes and omits some of them. The table lists 50,000 to 70,000 clones, over 70% of them singletons, with nearly 4% in the top ten. The J gene is TRBJ1-1, the V gene TRBV7-8; TRBD1 aligns across 10 bases. Sample: PBMCs. The TCR comes from a woman aged 40 to 49 in good health and CMV-seronegative. The CDR3 loop reads CASSLVGQGLGAFF. CDR3 DNA sequence: TGTGCCAGCAGCTTGGTGGGACAGGGGTTGGGAGCTTTCTTT.